One sample yielded the 7 T cell receptor beta chains listed below, sequenced in a study of blood T cell repertoires in COVID-19. Profiled with immunoSEQ multiplex PCR; TCRdb holds only in-frame clones, not every one. This table has 85,000 to 110,000 clones, 70% to 90% appearing once. Material for sequencing was peripheral blood. These receptors originate from a human donor in a cohort sampled during active COVID-19.

The chain links TRBV30 to TRBJ1-6; D ambiguous. CDR1 GTSNPN and CDR2 SVGIG come from the germline V gene (reference sequence). V lost 1 base and J 4 bases, leaving 5 bases between the germline ends. The CDR3 runs to 13 residues. Here the CDR3 DNA reads TGTGCCTGGAGTGAAGAGTATAATTCACCCCTCCACTTT. Protein product: CAWSEEYNSPLHF.

This rearrangement joins TRBV10-3 to TRBJ1-1; 8 bases map to TRBD1. This CDR3 has 15 residues. CDR1 is ENHRY and CDR2 is SYGVKD in the germline V gene. Germline trimming cut 3 bases from V and 4 bases from J; bases unmatched to any gene: 7. CDR3 region: CAISDPGQAGTEAFF. The CDR3 DNA is TGTGCCATCAGTGACCCGGGACAGGCTGGCACTGAAGCTTTCTTT.

This sequence joins TRBV14 and TRBJ2-2; D is ambiguous. V was clipped by 2 bases and J by 4 bases, with 5 bases between them. CDR3 size: 13 residues. Germline CDR1 reads SGHDN; CDR2 reads FVKESK. CDR3 sequence (DNA): TGTGCCAGCAGCCAATTCGTCACCGGGGAGCTGTTTTTT. Its protein product is CASSQFVTGELFF.

The chain joins TRBV6-5 to TRBJ1-4; D is unclear. Germline V CDR1 and CDR2: MNHEY, SVGAGI. V was trimmed by 3 bases and J by 1 base, leaving 6 bases between them. CDR3 size: 14 residues. CDR3: CASSYTGTNEKLFF. The DNA for the CDR3 is TGTGCCAGCAGTTATACCGGAACTAATGAAAAACTGTTTTTT.

This clone was recorded a few times. The chain is built from TRBV30 and TRBJ2-5; 7 bases line up with TRBD1. The CDR3 runs 13 residues. Looked up from germline, CDR1 is GTSNPN and CDR2 is SVGIG (reference sequence). Germline trimming cut 4 bases from V and 2 bases from J; bases unmatched to any gene: 4. The CDR3 coding sequence is TGTGCCTGGAACCGACAGGGTCAAGAGACCCAGTACTTC. This encodes CAWNRQGQETQYF.

The DNA of the CDR3 is TGTGCCAGTAGTATAGTGGGCAGATCCCAAGAGACCCAGTACTTC. Protein product: CASSIVGRSQETQYF. V usage is TRBV19 and J usage is TRBJ2-5; D call uncertain. Between the trimmed V and J ends, which lost 1 base and 1 base, there was a span of 10 bases. Germline V gives CDR1 LNHDA, CDR2 SQIVND (reference sequence). The CDR3 is made up of 15 amino acids.

CDR3 residues: CASSYAGGQETQYF. The CDR3 DNA sequence: TGTGCCAGCAGCTACGCCGGGGGCCAAGAGACCCAGTACTTC. The rearrangement uses TRBV5-6 and TRBJ2-5, with a possible D match to TRBD2 (6 bases). V was cut by 3 bases and J by 1 base, with 10 bases left in between. The CDR3 runs 14 residues. Germline V gene lookup returns CDR1 SGHDT and CDR2 YYEEEE.